Below are 9 T cell receptor beta chains sequenced from a single sample in a study of T-cell reconstitution after alpha-beta-depleted transplantation in children. The library targeted TCRbeta and was prepared with unique molecular identifiers. TCRdb ran MiXCR on the PCR reads and lists one entry per CDR3 protein. The data contain nearly 350,000 distinct CDR3 sequences, around 15% of them singletons. The sequences come from PBMCs, mostly from graft donor cells, collected 360 days after TCRalphabeta/CD19-depleted stem cell transplant. The source of these receptors is a male patient between 2 and 10 years old who had a stem cell transplant for acute lymphoblastic leukemia, so the T cells may come from the graft donor.

The rearrangement uses TRBV7-2 and TRBJ1-5, with D unresolved. The germline V gene encodes CDR1 SGHTA and CDR2 FQGNSA. Trimming took off 5 bases at V and 0 bases at J, with 11 bases between the two ends. The CDR3 is 15 amino acids. As DNA, the CDR3 is TGTGCCAGCAGCCAGGACGGTGATAGCAATCAGCCCCAGCATTTT. This translates into CASSQDGDSNQPQHF.

This clonotype appeared a few times. This chain uses TRBV28 with TRBJ2-3; a weak D match, TRBD1 (6 bases). V was clipped by 5 bases and J by 5 bases, with 20 bases between them. The CDR3 runs 16 residues. Looked up from germline, CDR1 is MDHEN and CDR2 is SYDVKM. The CDR3 DNA reads TGTGCCAGCAGTACCCCCCAGGGGTCACCCCTAGATACGCAGTATTTT. Encoded protein: CASSTPQGSPLDTQYF.

The V call is TRBV20-1, the J call TRBJ2-1; 9 nucleotides line up with TRBD2. This CDR3 comprises 15 residues. Germline loops: CDR1 DFQATT, CDR2 SNEGSKA (reference sequence). Trimming removed 3 bases from V and 9 bases from J; junction bases left unmatched: 12. The CDR3 region is CSARALAGKWGEQFF. The CDR3 region has the DNA TGCAGTGCTAGGGCTCTAGCGGGGAAGTGGGGTGAGCAGTTCTTC.

This clonotype was counted only a few times. The V call is TRBV7-8, the J call TRBJ2-1; 11 positions agree with TRBD1. The V segment lost 5 bases and the J segment 8 bases; nucleotides outside the gene matches: 14. This CDR3 spans 17 amino acids. Germline V lookup: CDR1 SGHVS, CDR2 FQNEAQ. The CDR3 loop is CASSPRGPPGQGDEQFF. CDR3 DNA sequence: TGTGCCAGCAGCCCACGCGGACCACCGGGACAGGGGGATGAGCAGTTCTTC.

The J gene is TRBJ2-2, the V gene TRBV20-1; TRBD1 might be the D (6 bases). The CDR3 extends over 13 amino acids. Germline CDR1 and CDR2: DFQATT and SNEGSKA (reference sequence). The CDR3 here is CRTRAGDTGELFF. Here the CDR3 DNA reads TGCAGGACCCGGGCAGGGGACACCGGGGAGCTGTTTTTT.

V gene TRBV14 combines with J gene TRBJ2-5; 8 bases agree with TRBD2. This CDR3 is 16 amino acids long. Germline assignment: CDR1 SGHDN and CDR2 FVKESK. Trimming cost V 0 bases and J 2 bases; bases outside gene matches: 5. The CDR3 here is CASSQERGLAQETQYF. CDR3 DNA sequence: TGTGCCAGCAGCCAAGAGAGAGGACTAGCTCAAGAGACCCAGTACTTC.

This clonotype came up many times. The chain employs TRBV5-5 and TRBJ1-4; D is uncertain. In germline, CDR1 is SGHKS, CDR2 YYEKEE (reference sequence). The germline V and J ends were trimmed by 1 base and 2 bases, with 15 bases remaining between them. There are 17 residues in the CDR3. The CDR3 region is CASSLWISRGTNEKLFF. The DNA of the CDR3 is TGTGCCAGCAGCTTGTGGATCAGCCGGGGTACTAATGAAAAACTGTTTTTT.

This clonotype appeared a few times. The CDR3 spells CASSSTGLYGYTF. DNA of the CDR3: TGCGCCAGCAGCTCTACAGGGCTCTATGGCTACACCTTC. J is TRBJ1-2 and V is TRBV5-1, with D possibly being TRBD1 (6 bases). Germline assignment: CDR1 SGHRS and CDR2 YFSETQ. The CDR3 has 13 residues. V lost 3 bases to trimming and J lost 4 bases, with 10 bases between them.

V and J are TRBV9 and TRBJ2-3; a possible D gene is TRBD1 (6 bases). This CDR3 spans 16 amino acids. The V end was cut by 4 bases, the J end by 2 bases, with 17 bases between. Germline CDR1 SGDLS, CDR2 YYNGEE. Here the CDR3 DNA reads TGTGCCAGCAGCCTCAGCCGGGACAAACTCACAGATACGCAGTATTTT. The encoded protein is CASSLSRDKLTDTQYF.